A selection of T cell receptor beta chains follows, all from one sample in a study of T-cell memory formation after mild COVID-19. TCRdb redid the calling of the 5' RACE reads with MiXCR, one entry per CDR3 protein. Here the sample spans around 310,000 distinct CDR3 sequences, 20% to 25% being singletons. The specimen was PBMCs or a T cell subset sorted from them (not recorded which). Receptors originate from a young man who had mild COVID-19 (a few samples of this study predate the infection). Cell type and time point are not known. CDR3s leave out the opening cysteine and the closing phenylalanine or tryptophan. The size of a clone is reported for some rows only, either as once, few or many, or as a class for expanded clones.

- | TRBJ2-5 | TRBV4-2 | ASSQDPSSGGQETQY
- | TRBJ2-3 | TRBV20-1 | SASQITDTQY
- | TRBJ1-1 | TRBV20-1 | SAREEVQRVNTEAF
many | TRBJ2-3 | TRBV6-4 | ASSETGGAADTQY
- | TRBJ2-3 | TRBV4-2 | ASSQGAGRRQGDTQY
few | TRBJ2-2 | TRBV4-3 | ASSQAGGRVGELF
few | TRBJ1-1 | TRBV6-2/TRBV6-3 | ASSPLSRGLRAF
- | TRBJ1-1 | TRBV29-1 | SVERGRDTEAF
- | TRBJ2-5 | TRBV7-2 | ASSLQRGDQETQY
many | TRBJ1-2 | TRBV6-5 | ASSYKRDRQANYGYT
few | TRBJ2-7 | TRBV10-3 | AISEAGAYEQY
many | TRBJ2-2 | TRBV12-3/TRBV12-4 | ASSFNRDPNTGELF
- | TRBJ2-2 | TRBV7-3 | ASSWGQASTGELF
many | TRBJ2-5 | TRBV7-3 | ASSLGSRGETQY
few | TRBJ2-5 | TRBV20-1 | SASPGPKETQY
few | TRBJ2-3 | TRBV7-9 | ASSSTGTTLTQY
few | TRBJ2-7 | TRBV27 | ASTRYGTGAYEQY
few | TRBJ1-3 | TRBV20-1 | SASSGEGRNTIY
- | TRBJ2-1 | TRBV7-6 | ASSAGQGAIYEQF
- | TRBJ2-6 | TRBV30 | AWSYLGSGANVLT
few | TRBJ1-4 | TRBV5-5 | ASSFPLRDEKLF
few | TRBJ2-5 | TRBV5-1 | ASSLLPGLGRETQY
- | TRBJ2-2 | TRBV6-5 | ASSLRQGVNTGELF
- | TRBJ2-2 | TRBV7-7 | ASSSPTGTSGSNTGELF
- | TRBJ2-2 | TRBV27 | ASTFWGQSLNTGELF
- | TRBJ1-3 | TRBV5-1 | ASSFWSGGNTIY
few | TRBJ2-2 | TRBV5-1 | ASSLGQGDNTGELF
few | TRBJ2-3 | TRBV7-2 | ASSSRPERSNTQY
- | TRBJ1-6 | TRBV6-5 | ASSYSRFSPLH
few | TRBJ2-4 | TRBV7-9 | ASSLAIGQPSDIQY
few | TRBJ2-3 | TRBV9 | ASSVVFGDTQY
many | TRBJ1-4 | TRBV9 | ASSLDSSTNEKLF
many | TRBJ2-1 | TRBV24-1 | ATSDSNEQF
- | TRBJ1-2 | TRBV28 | ASRAFNYGYT
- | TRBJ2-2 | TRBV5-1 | ASSSLASSGGAGELF
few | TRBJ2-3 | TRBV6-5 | ASSVSGGYRTDTQY
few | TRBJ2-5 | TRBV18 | ASSPTEKETQY
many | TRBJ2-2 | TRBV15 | ATSREATFTGELF
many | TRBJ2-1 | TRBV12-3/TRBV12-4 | ASSFPPGGGDYNEQF
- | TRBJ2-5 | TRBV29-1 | SVKQGLETQY
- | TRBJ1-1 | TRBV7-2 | ASSLYSGGNTEAF
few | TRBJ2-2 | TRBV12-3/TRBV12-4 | ASSQGLAGELF
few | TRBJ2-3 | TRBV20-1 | SARGNSGTDTQY
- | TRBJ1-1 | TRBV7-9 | ASSLSRGGNTEAF
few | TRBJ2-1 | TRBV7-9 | ASSPPPSLQIREQF
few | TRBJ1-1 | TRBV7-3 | ASSRDRGDTEAF
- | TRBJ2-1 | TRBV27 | ASSLRLAYNEQF
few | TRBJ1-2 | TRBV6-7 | ATLERGHGEA